These 2 T cell receptor beta chains were sequenced from one sample in a study of immune evolution from preneoplasia to lung adenocarcinoma. Assay: immunoSEQ multiplex PCR; the TCRdb copy retains only in-frame clones and omits some. The sample contains a few thousand clones, roughly 85% of which appear only once. Sequenced: FFPE invasive lung adenocarcinoma tissue. The receptors here all came from a person between 50 and 60 years old with lung adenocarcinoma.

This chain links TRBV5-1 with TRBJ2-5, with 9 bases matching TRBD1. Germline-derived CDR1 and CDR2 are SGHRS and YFSETQ. This CDR3 spans 16 amino acids. V gave up 4 bases and J gave up 4 bases; unmatched junction bases: 11. CDR3 region: CASSGNNWGQGETQYF. CDR3 nucleotide sequence: TGCGCCAGCAGCGGAAATAATTGGGGACAGGGAGAGACCCAGTACTTC.

This clone was picked up a small number of times. This chain joins TRBV28 and TRBJ2-7; 9 bases line up with TRBD1. The germline V gene has CDR1 MDHEN and CDR2 SYDVKM. V dropped 4 bases and J dropped 3; count of bases not matched to a gene: 7. The CDR3 covers 15 residues. This CDR3 is CASSSSGTGIYEQYF. DNA for the CDR3: TGTGCCAGCAGTTCGTCCGGGACAGGGATCTACGAGCAGTACTTC.